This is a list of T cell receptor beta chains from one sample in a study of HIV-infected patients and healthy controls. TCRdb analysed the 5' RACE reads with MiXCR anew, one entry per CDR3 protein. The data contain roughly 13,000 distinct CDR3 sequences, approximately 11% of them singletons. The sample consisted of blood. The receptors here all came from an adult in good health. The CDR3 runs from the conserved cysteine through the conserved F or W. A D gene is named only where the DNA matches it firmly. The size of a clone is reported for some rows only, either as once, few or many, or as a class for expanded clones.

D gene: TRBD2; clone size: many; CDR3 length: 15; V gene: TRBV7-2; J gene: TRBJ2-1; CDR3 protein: CASSLELAGYNEQFF; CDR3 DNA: TGTGCCAGCAGCTTAGAACTAGCGGGTTACAATGAGCAGTTCTTC
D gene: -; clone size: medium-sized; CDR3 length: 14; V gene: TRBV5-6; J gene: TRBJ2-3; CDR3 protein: CASSLGGYTDTQYF; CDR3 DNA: TGTGCCAGCAGCTTGGGCGGCTACACAGATACGCAGTATTTT
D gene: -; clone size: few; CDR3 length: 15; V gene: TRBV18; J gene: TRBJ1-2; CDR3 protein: CASSLRQGADGGYTF; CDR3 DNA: TGTGCCAGCTCACTACGACAAGGGGCAGATGGCGGCTACACCTTC
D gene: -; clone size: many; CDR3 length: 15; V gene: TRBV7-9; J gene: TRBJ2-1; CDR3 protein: CASSFEMAGLGEQFF; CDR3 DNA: TGTGCCAGCAGCTTTGAGATGGCAGGGCTGGGTGAGCAGTTCTTC
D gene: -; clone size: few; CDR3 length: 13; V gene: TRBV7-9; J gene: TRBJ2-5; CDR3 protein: CASNQGPRETQYF; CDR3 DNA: TGTGCCAGCAACCAGGGGCCCCGAGAGACCCAGTACTTC
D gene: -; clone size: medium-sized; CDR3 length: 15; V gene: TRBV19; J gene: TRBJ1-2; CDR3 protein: CASSITLAANYGYTF; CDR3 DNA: TGTGCCAGTAGTATCACGCTGGCAGCTAACTATGGCTACACCTTC
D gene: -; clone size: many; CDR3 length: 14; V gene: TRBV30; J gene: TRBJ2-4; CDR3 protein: CAWSLGVAKNIQYF; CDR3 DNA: TGTGCCTGGAGCCTCGGAGTAGCCAAAAACATTCAGTACTTC
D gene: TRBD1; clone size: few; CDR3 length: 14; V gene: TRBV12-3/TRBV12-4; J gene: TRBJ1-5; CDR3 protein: CASREGTGNQPQHF; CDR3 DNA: TGTGCCAGCAGAGAAGGGACAGGGAATCAGCCCCAGCATTTT
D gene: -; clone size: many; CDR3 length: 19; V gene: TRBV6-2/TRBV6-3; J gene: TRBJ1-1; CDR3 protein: CASSYSRQGKGWMNTEAFF; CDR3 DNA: TGTGCCAGCAGTTACTCTCGGCAGGGCAAGGGTTGGATGAACACTGAAGCTTTCTTT
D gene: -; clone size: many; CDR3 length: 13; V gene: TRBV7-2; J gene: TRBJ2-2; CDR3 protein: CATRDIATGELFF; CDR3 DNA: TGTGCCACCAGGGACATCGCCACCGGGGAGCTGTTTTTT
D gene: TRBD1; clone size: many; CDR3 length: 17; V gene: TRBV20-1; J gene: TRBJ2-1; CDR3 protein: CSAASPQTGSSYNEQFF; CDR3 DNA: TGCAGTGCCGCGTCCCCCCAGACAGGGAGCTCCTACAATGAGCAGTTCTTC
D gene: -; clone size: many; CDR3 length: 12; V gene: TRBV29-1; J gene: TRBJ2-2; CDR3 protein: CSVEEDTGELFF; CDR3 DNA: TGCAGCGTTGAAGAAGACACCGGGGAGCTGTTTTTT
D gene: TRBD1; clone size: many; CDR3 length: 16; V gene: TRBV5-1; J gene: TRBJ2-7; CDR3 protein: CASSLAGDRGTYEQYF; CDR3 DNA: TGCGCCAGCAGCTTGGCCGGGGACAGGGGTACCTACGAGCAGTACTTC
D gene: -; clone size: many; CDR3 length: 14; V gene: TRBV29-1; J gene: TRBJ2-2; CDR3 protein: CSCAGNANTGELFF; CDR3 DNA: TGCAGCTGTGCCGGGAACGCGAACACCGGGGAGCTGTTTTTT
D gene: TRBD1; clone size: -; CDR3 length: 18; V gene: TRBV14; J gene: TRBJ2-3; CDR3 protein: CASSTQTQGHLNKDTQYF; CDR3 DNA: TGTGCCAGCAGCACCCAAACACAGGGGCACCTCAATAAGGATACGCAGTATTTT
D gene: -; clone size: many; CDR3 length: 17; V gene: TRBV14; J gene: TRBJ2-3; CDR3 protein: CASSQASGTALWDTQYF; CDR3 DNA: TGTGCCAGCAGCCAAGCTTCCGGGACTGCCCTCTGGGATACGCAGTATTTT
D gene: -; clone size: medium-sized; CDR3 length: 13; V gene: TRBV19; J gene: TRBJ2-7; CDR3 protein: CASSIRGTYEQYF; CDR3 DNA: TGTGCCAGTAGTATACGCGGGACCTACGAGCAGTACTTC
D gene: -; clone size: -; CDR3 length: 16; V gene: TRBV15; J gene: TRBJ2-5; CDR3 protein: CATSRDNRVRKETQYF; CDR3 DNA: TGTGCCACCAGCAGAGATAACAGGGTGCGGAAAGAGACCCAGTACTTC
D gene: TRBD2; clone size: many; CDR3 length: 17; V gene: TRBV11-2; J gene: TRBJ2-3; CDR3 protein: CASSLEGRGATTDTQYF; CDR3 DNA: TGTGCCAGCAGCTTAGAGGGGCGGGGGGCGACCACAGATACGCAGTATTTT
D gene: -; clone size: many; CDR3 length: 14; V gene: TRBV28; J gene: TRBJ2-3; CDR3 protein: CASTGPARTDTQYF; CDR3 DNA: TGTGCCAGCACGGGGCCGGCCCGCACAGATACGCAGTATTTT
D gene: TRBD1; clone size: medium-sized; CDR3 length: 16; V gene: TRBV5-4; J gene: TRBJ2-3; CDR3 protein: CASSLRRTGNADTQYF; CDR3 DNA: TGTGCCAGCAGCCTTCGGCGGACAGGGAACGCAGATACGCAGTATTTT
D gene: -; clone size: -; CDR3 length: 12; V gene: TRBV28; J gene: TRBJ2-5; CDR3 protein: CASRDTQETQYF; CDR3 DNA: TGTGCCAGCAGGGACACCCAAGAGACCCAGTACTTC
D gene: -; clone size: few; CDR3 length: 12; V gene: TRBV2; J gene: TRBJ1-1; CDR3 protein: CASGVGGTEAFF; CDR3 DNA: TGTGCCAGCGGAGTCGGGGGGACTGAAGCTTTCTTT
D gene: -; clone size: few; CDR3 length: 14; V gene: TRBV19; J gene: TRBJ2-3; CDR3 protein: CASSAAGPTDTQYF; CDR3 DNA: TGTGCCAGTAGTGCCGCGGGGCCCACAGATACGCAGTATTTT
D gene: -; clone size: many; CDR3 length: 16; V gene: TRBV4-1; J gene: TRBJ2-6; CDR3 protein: CASSQVFGSGANVLTF; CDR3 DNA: TGCGCCAGCAGCCAGGTCTTCGGCTCTGGGGCCAACGTCCTGACTTTC
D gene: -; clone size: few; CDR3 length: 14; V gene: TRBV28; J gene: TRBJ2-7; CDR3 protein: CASSLVRSSYEQYF; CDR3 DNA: TGTGCCAGCAGTTTAGTCCGAAGCTCCTACGAGCAGTACTTC
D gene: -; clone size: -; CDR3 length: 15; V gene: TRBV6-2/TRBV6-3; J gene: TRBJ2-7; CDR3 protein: CASSSPDIFVDEQYF; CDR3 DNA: TGTGCCAGCAGCTCCCCGGACATTTTTGTGGACGAGCAGTACTTC
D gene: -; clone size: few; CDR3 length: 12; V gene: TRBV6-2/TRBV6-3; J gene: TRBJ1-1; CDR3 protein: CASSYGGTEAFF; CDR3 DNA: TGTGCCAGCAGTTACGGTGGGACTGAAGCTTTCTTT
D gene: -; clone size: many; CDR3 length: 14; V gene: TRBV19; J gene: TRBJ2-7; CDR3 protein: CATPTTLFSYEQYF; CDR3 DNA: TGTGCCACGCCGACAACACTCTTTTCCTACGAGCAGTACTTC
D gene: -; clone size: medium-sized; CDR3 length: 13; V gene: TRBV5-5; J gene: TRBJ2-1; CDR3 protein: CASSEGGLDEQFF; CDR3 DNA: TGTGCCAGCAGCGAAGGGGGTTTAGATGAGCAGTTCTTC
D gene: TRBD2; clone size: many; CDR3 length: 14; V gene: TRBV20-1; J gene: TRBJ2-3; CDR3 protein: CSARRAGYTDTQYF; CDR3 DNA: TGCAGTGCTCGGCGAGCGGGATACACAGATACGCAGTATTTT
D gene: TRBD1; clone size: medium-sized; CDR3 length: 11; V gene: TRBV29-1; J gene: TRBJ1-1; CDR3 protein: CSVLQGREAFF; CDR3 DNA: TGCAGCGTCCTACAGGGGCGGGAAGCTTTCTTT
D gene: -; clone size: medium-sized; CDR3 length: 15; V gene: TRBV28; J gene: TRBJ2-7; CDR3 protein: CASSSGVRGGYEQYF; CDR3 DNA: TGTGCCAGCAGCTCCGGCGTGCGGGGAGGCTACGAGCAGTACTTC
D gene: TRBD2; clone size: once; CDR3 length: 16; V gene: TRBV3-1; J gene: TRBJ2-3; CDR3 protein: CASSQGTSFSRDTQYF; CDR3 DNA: TGTGCCAGCAGCCAAGGGACTAGCTTCTCGAGGGATACGCAGTATTTT
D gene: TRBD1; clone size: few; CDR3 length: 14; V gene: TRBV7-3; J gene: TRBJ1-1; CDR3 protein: CASSSGQQNTEAFF; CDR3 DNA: TGTGCCAGCAGCTCGGGACAGCAGAACACTGAAGCTTTCTTT
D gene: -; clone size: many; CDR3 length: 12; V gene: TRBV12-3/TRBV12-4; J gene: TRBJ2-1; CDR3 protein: CASSLSYNEQFF; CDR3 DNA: TGTGCCAGCAGTTTATCTTACAATGAGCAGTTCTTC
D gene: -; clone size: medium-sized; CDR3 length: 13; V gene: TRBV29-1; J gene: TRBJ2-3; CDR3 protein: CSVDTENTDTQYF; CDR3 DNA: TGCAGCGTTGATACAGAAAACACAGATACGCAGTATTTT
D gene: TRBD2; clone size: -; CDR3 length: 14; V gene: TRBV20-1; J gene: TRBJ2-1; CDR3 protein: CSAPLAGINNEQFF; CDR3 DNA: TGCAGTGCTCCCCTAGCGGGGATAAACAATGAGCAGTTCTTC
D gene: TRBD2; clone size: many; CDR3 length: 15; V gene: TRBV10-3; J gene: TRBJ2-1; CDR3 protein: CATASGSNTYNEQFF; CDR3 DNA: TGTGCCACCGCTAGCGGGAGTAACACCTACAATGAGCAGTTCTTC
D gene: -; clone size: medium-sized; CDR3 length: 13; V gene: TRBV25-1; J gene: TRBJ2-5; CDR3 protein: CASRRIQWETQYF; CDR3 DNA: TGTGCCAGCAGACGGATCCAGTGGGAGACCCAGTACTTC
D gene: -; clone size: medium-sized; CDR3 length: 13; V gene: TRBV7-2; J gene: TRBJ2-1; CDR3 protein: CASSWDLPNEQFF; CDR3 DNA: TGTGCCAGCAGCTGGGACCTTCCTAATGAGCAGTTCTTC
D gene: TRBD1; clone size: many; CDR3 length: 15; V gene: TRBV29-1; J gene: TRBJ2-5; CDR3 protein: CSVATMDRGIETQYF; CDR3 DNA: TGCAGCGTGGCAACCATGGACAGGGGAATAGAGACCCAGTACTTC
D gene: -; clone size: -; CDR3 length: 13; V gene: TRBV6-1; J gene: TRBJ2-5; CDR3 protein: CASSERYQETQYF; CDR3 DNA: TGTGCCAGCAGTGAACGGTACCAAGAGACCCAGTACTTC
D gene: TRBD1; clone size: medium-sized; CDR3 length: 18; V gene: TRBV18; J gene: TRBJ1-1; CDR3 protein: CASSRPGQGARGDTEAFF; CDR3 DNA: TGTGCCAGCTCACGTCCGGGACAGGGGGCGCGAGGGGATACTGAAGCTTTCTTT
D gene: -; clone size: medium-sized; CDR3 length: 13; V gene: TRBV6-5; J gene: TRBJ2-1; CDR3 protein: CASATGGLNEQFF; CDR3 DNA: TGTGCCAGCGCTACCGGAGGGTTGAATGAGCAGTTCTTC
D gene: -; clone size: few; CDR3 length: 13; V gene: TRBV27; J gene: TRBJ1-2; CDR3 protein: CASGNQLGYGYTF; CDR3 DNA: TGTGCCAGCGGAAACCAACTAGGCTATGGCTACACCTTC
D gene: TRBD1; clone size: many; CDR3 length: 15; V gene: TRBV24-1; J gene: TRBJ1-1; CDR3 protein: CATRRGGQSQSEAFF; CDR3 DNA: TGTGCCACCCGAAGGGGGGGACAGTCCCAAAGTGAAGCTTTCTTT
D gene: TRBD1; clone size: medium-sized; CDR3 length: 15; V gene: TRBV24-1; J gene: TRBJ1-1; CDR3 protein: CATSDSTGGRTEAFF; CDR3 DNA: TGTGCCACCAGTGATTCGACAGGGGGAAGGACTGAAGCTTTCTTT
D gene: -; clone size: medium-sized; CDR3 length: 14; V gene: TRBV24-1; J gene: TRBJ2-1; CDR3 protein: CATSDFDSLGQQFF; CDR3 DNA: TGTGCCACCAGTGATTTCGATTCGCTGGGACAGCAGTTCTTC
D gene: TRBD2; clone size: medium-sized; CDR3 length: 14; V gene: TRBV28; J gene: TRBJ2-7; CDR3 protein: CASSLGFTSGHEYF; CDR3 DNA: TGTGCCAGCAGCTTAGGGTTTACTAGCGGTCACGAGTACTTC
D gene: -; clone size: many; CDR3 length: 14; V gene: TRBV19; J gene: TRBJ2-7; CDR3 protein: CASSMRGQFNEQYF; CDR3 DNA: TGTGCCAGTAGTATGCGAGGCCAGTTCAACGAGCAGTACTTC
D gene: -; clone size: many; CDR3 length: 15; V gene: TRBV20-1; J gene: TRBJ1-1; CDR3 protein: CSARETLTLNTEAFF; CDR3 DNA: TGCAGTGCTAGAGAGACCCTTACATTGAACACTGAAGCTTTCTTT
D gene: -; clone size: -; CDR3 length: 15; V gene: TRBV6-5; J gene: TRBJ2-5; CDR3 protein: CASSYSSGVWETQYF; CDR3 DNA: TGTGCCAGCAGTTACTCTTCGGGAGTCTGGGAGACCCAGTACTTC
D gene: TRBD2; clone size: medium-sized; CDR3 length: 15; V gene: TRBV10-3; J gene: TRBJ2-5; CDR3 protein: CAISISREGQETQYF; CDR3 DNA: TGTGCCATCAGCATCTCGAGGGAGGGCCAAGAGACCCAGTACTTC
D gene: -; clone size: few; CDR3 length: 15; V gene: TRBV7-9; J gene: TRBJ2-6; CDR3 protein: CASSLDFSGANVLTF; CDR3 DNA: TGTGCCAGCAGCTTAGACTTCTCTGGGGCCAACGTCCTGACTTTC
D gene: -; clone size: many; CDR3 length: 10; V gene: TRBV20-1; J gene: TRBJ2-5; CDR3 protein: CSALFGTQYF; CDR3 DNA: TGCAGTGCCCTATTTGGGACCCAGTACTTC
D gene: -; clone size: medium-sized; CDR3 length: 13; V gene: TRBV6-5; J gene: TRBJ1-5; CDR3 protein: CASSGRTRQPQHF; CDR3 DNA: TGTGCCAGCAGTGGCCGGACCAGGCAGCCCCAGCATTTT